This passage covers 27 T cell receptor beta chains from one sample sequenced in a study of CD8 T cells in acute hepatitis C reinfection (dated by TCRdb to the early 2020s). Paper-wide results and their limitations: All groups showed preferential use of the TRBV04 and TRBV06 gene families, a pattern that overrepresentation in the naive pool did not explain.

Library preparation employed the immunoSEQ multiplex PCR assay. Held by TCRdb, this immuneACCESS table contains in-frame sequences only and omits some clones. Under half of the omission traces to an unresolved V gene where checked; the cause of the rest is unknown. The sample table shows hundreds of clones, and approximately 69% are seen once. The ten largest make up 10% to 15% of the sample. The time point label of this sample denotes: acute HCV infection, within 168 days of estimated infection date. HCV-specific TCR repertoires were characterized directly ex vivo, and the sequenced cells were not expanded in vitro beforehand. The sample in question was HCV NS3-1073 tetramer-sorted CD8+ T cells from PBMCs, obtained during acute infection. Interpreted using the paper, the cell subset or site label stands for: FACS-sorted NS3-1073 tetramer+ CD8+ T cells. These receptors all stem from a man aged 18 to 30 with chronic hepatitis C.

In nucleotides, the CDR3 is TGTGCCAGCAGCTTGGCCAGGGATGAGACTGAAGCTTTCTTT. Translation gives CASSLARDETEAFF. This chain uses TRBV5-6 with TRBJ1-1; perhaps TRBD1 as D (5 bases). Germline CDR1 is SGHDT and CDR2 is YYEEEE. This CDR3 contains 14 residues. V was trimmed by 0 bases and J by 5 bases, leaving 11 bases between them.

This clone was detected a few times. The chain couples TRBV5-6 to TRBJ2-2; the D gene is possibly TRBD1 (5 bases). V lost 7 bases and J 7 bases, leaving 14 bases between the germline ends. Germline-derived CDR1 and CDR2 are SGHDT and YYEEEE. The CDR3 is 13 amino acids. CDR3 in amino acids: CASRAGRGGELFF. In DNA form, the CDR3 reads TGTGCCAGCCGGGCAGGGCGCGGCGGGGAGCTGTTTTTT. The variable domain in full, with the rest retrieved from reference TRBV5-6 and TRBJ2-2, is DAGVTQSPTHLIKTRGQQVTLRCSPKSGHDTVSWYQQALGQGPQFIFQYYEEEERQRGNFPDRFSGHQFPNYSSELNVNALLLGDSALYLCASRAGRGGELFFGEGSRLTVL.

The rearrangement links TRBV27 to TRBJ1-5, with D hard to call. Germline V gives CDR1 MNHEY, CDR2 SMNVEV (reference sequence). The ends were cut back, 1 base at V and 1 base at J, with 8 bases in the middle. The CDR3 consists of 15 residues. The CDR3 sequence is CASSLYGVSNQPQHF. The CDR3 DNA follows: TGTGCCAGCAGTTTATATGGGGTGAGCAATCAGCCCCAGCATTTT.

This clone was observed a single time. The chain joins TRBV2 to TRBJ2-1; a possible D gene is TRBD2 (6 bases). This CDR3 region has 15 residues. The ends were cut back, 3 bases at V and 2 bases at J, with 11 bases in the middle. The germline CDR1 and CDR2 sequences are SNHLY and FYNNEI. Here the CDR3 reads CASSDPRGTYNEQFF. In nucleotides, the CDR3 is TGTGCCAGCAGTGACCCCCGGGGGACCTACAATGAGCAGTTCTTC.

In its sample, this clone was seen a few times. The rearrangement uses TRBV15 and TRBJ1-1, with unresolved D. V was clipped by 2 bases and J by 5 bases, with 12 bases between them. Germline V gene data show CDR1 as LNHNV and CDR2 as YYDKDF (reference sequence). The CDR3 contains 14 residues. The CDR3 spells CATSRLSPGTEAFF. The CDR3 DNA is TGTGCCACCAGCAGACTGAGCCCTGGGACTGAAGCTTTCTTT.

CDR3 amino acids: CASSFEVASGGGETQYF. Here the CDR3 DNA reads TGTGCCAGCAGCTTCGAAGTGGCTAGCGGGGGAGGAGAGACCCAGTACTTC. The genes are TRBV11-2 and TRBJ2-5, with 10 bases aligning to TRBD2. The germline V gene has CDR1 SGHAT and CDR2 FQNNGV. The CDR3 runs to 17 residues. V trimming: 3 bases; J trimming: 4 bases; junction bases outside the gene matches: 11.

Only a few counts were recorded for this clone. This chain uses TRBV5-6 with TRBJ1-1, with D tentatively TRBD1 (5 bases). Germline lookup yields CDR1 SGHDT and CDR2 YYEEEE. The CDR3 has 13 amino acids. V was shortened by 3 bases and J by 1 base, with 7 bases between the two germline ends. The CDR3 region has the DNA TGTGCCAGCAGCTCCGGGGCGAACACTGAAGCTTTCTTT. It encodes CASSSGANTEAFF.

The genes are TRBV7-3 and TRBJ2-1, with 10 bases identical to TRBD2. The CDR3 extends over 18 amino acids. CDR1 is SGHTA, CDR2 FQGTGA, per germline. Trimming at V came to 0 bases and at J to 8 bases, leaving 13 bases not matched to a gene. CDR3 sequence (DNA): TGTGCCAGCAGCTTAACCCCCCCCAGCGGGAGGGCCGTCGATGAGCAGTTCTTC. Translating it yields CASSLTPPSGRAVDEQFF.

This rearrangement joins TRBV6-5 to TRBJ2-5; a weak D match, TRBD1 (6 bases). The length of the CDR3 is 14 residues. Between the trimmed V and J ends, which lost 5 bases and 0 bases, there was a span of 10 bases. Per the germline V gene, CDR1 is MNHEY and CDR2 is SVGAGI. The CDR3 DNA sequence: TGTGCCAGCAGTAAAGGGACAAACCAAGAGACCCAGTACTTC. This encodes CASSKGTNQETQYF.

This clone has more than one count but fewer than ten. V is TRBV6-1 and J is TRBJ2-1; possible D gene TRBD1, 8 bases. V lost 4 bases, J lost 4 bases, and 20 bases lay in between. Looked up from germline, CDR1 is MNHNS and CDR2 is SASEGT. The CDR3 sequence is 17 residues long. In nucleotides, the CDR3 is TGTGCCAGCAGTGGACTCGCGGGGGACAGGATGTACAATGAGCAGTTCTTC. Protein product: CASSGLAGDRMYNEQFF.

J is TRBJ1-5 and V is TRBV7-2, with D unclear. Germline-derived CDR1 and CDR2 are SGHTA and FQGNSA. V was shortened by 2 bases and J by 0 bases, with 11 bases between the two germline ends. The CDR3 consists of 16 residues. DNA of the CDR3: TGTGCCAGCAGCTTAACCTGGGTTCATAGCAATCAGCCCCAGCATTTT. Translation gives CASSLTWVHSNQPQHF.

J is TRBJ2-7 and V is TRBV4-3, with 14 positions matching TRBD2. Germline CDR1 and CDR2: LGHNA and YSLEER. The CDR3 is made up of 18 amino acids. The J segment lost 0 bases and the V segment lost 3 bases, leaving 7 bases of the junction unmatched. CDR3 in DNA: TGCGCCAGCAGCCAGGAACCGGGACTAGCGGGGGCCTCCTACGAGCAGTACTTC. Amino acid sequence: CASSQEPGLAGASYEQYF.

This chain uses TRBV4-2 with TRBJ2-2, with 8 bases aligning to TRBD2. The V segment lost 0 bases and the J segment 1 base; nucleotides outside the gene matches: 4. Per germline, CDR1 LGHNA and CDR2 YNFKEQ. CDR3 length: 17 amino acids. The CDR3 spells CASSQEMSGGNTGELFF. Written as DNA, the CDR3 is TGTGCCAGCAGCCAAGAAATGAGCGGGGGGAACACCGGGGAGCTGTTTTTT.

The chain carries TRBV9 and TRBJ2-2; D not resolved. The CDR3 length is 13 residues. CDR1 and CDR2 from the germline V gene are SGDLS and YYNGEE. Trimming took off 2 bases at V and 6 bases at J, with 8 bases between the two ends. The CDR3, as DNA: TGTGCCAGCAGCGTGCTGGGTGCCGGGGAGCTGTTTTTT. Translating gives CASSVLGAGELFF. Full variable domain (outside the CDR3, taken from reference TRBV9 and TRBJ2-2): DSGVTQTPKHLITATGQRVTLRCSPRSGDLSVYWYQQSLDQGLQFLIQYYNGEERAKGNILERFSAQQFPDLHSELNLSSLELGDSALYFCASSVLGAGELFFGEGSRLTVL.

This clone was counted a few times. J is TRBJ2-3 and V is TRBV4-3; TRBD2 matches 9 bases. The CDR3 runs to 17 residues. Trimming cost V 0 bases and J 1 base; bases outside gene matches: 5. Per germline, CDR1 LGHNA and CDR2 YSLEER. CDR3 amino acids: CASSQDAASGGTDTQYF. CDR3 coding DNA: TGCGCCAGCAGCCAAGATGCGGCTAGCGGGGGCACAGATACGCAGTATTTT.

The V gene is TRBV2, the J gene TRBJ2-6, with D unresolved. The CDR3 is made up of 18 amino acids. The V end lost 11 bases, the J end lost 5 bases, and 28 bases lay between the germline ends. Germline lookup yields CDR1 SNHLY and CDR2 FYNNEI. The CDR3 bases are TGTGCCGCAGTTTTGGACGTTACCGATACAAGTCGGGCCAACGTCCTGACTTTC. It specifies CAAVLDVTDTSRANVLTF.

J is TRBJ1-1 and V is TRBV19; D is uncertain. The CDR3 spans 15 residues. CDR1 is LNHDA and CDR2 is SQIVND in the germline V gene (reference sequence). Trimming shortened V by 3 bases and J by 4 bases, and 15 bases separated the two germline ends. CDR3 in DNA: TGTGCCAGTAGTATCGGCCTCTCTGCGAGCACTGAAGCTTTCTTT. Residues: CASSIGLSASTEAFF.

J is TRBJ2-7 and V is TRBV5-1; 8 bases fit TRBD2. J gave up 0 bases and V 4 bases, and 6 bases lay outside the gene matches. This CDR3 contains 15 residues. The germline CDR1 and CDR2 sequences are SGHRS and YFSETQ. The CDR3 is CASSQTSASSYEQYF. CDR3 coding DNA: TGCGCCAGCAGCCAGACTAGCGCGAGCTCCTACGAGCAGTACTTC.

J is TRBJ1-2 and V is TRBV4-1, with a possible D match to TRBD1 (5 bases). The ends were cut back, 2 bases at V and 2 bases at J, with 9 bases in the middle. Germline V gene lookup returns CDR1 MGHRA and CDR2 YSYEKL. CDR3 length: 14 amino acids. The CDR3 loop reads CASSQSQGNYGYTF. The CDR3 nucleotides are TGCGCCAGCAGCCAATCTCAGGGCAACTATGGCTACACCTTC.

The chain is built from TRBV5-6 and TRBJ2-7; D is uncertain. V lost 0 bases and J lost 0, with 10 bases in between. The CDR3 spans 15 residues. Per germline, CDR1 SGHDT and CDR2 YYEEEE. Here the CDR3 reads CASSLAPPSSYEQYF. For the CDR3, the DNA is TGTGCCAGCAGCTTGGCACCCCCGAGCTCCTACGAGCAGTACTTC.

This chain links TRBV19 with TRBJ1-5; 9 bases fit TRBD1. Trimming at V came to 4 bases and at J to 6 bases, leaving 10 bases not matched to a gene. The CDR3 contains 16 residues. CDR1 and CDR2 from the germline V gene are LNHDA and SQIVND (reference sequence). The CDR3 protein is CASSTTDRGIAQPQHF. The CDR3 coding sequence is TGTGCCAGTAGTACAACGGACAGGGGAATAGCTCAGCCCCAGCATTTT.

To note about this clone: This CDR3 is also generated by other DNA sequences in the sample. J is TRBJ2-7 and V is TRBV4-3; 7 nucleotides line up with TRBD2. The trim removed 0 bases at V and 0 bases at J, leaving 5 bases unmatched. The length of the CDR3 is 16 residues. Germline V CDR1 and CDR2: LGHNA, YSLEER. The CDR3 DNA follows: TGCGCCAGCAGCCAAGAGGTGGGAGGGAGCTCCTACGAGCAGTACTTC. Its translation: CASSQEVGGSSYEQYF.

The rearrangement links TRBV5-1 to TRBJ2-7, with 9 bases fitting TRBD1. CDR1 and CDR2 (germline): SGHRS, YFSETQ. The V and J ends lost 3 bases and 6 bases, in that order; junction bases with no gene match: 10. The CDR3 loop spans 15 amino acids. CDR3 sequence reads: CASSSGQGPLGEQYF. CDR3 nucleotides: TGCGCCAGCAGCTCAGGACAGGGGCCTCTGGGCGAGCAGTACTTC.

In its sample, this clone ranks as hyperexpanded. V gene TRBV6-1 combines with J gene TRBJ2-7; 10 bases fit TRBD1. V lost 2 bases, J lost 4 bases, and 5 bases stayed unmatched. CDR1 is MNHNS, CDR2 SASEGT, per germline. CDR3 size: 15 residues. The CDR3 loop reads CASSELGTGDYEQYF. As DNA, the CDR3 is TGTGCCAGCAGTGAACTGGGGACAGGGGATTACGAGCAGTACTTC.

The chain has TRBV7-2 and TRBJ2-5, with 12 bases identical to TRBD2. The CDR3 sequence is 18 residues long. Germline assignment: CDR1 SGHTA and CDR2 FQGNSA. J was trimmed by 3 bases and V by 0 bases; bases with no gene match: 8. The CDR3 here is CASSLAETSGGFKETQYF. Written as DNA, the CDR3 is TGTGCCAGCAGCTTAGCTGAGACTAGCGGGGGTTTTAAAGAGACCCAGTACTTC.

The chain recombines TRBV5-1 with TRBJ2-7, with 8 bases lining up with TRBD1. The CDR3 covers 13 residues. Germline CDR1 SGHRS, CDR2 YFSETQ. The V segment lost 2 bases and the J segment 9 bases; nucleotides outside the gene matches: 7. This CDR3 reads CASSLDSGGAQYV. In DNA, the CDR3 is TGCGCCAGCAGCTTAGACTCAGGGGGCGCGCAGTACGTC.

About this clone: The junction and the germline gene differ at one end; a read error may be behind it. This chain links TRBV9 with TRBJ1-1, with a weak D call TRBD1 (6 bases). CDR1 is SGDLS and CDR2 is YYNGEE in the germline V gene. The CDR3 runs 13 residues. The CDR3 protein is CASGVGGATEAFF. Written as DNA, the CDR3 is TGTGCCAGCGGCGTAGGGGGGGCCACTGAAGCTTTCTTT.